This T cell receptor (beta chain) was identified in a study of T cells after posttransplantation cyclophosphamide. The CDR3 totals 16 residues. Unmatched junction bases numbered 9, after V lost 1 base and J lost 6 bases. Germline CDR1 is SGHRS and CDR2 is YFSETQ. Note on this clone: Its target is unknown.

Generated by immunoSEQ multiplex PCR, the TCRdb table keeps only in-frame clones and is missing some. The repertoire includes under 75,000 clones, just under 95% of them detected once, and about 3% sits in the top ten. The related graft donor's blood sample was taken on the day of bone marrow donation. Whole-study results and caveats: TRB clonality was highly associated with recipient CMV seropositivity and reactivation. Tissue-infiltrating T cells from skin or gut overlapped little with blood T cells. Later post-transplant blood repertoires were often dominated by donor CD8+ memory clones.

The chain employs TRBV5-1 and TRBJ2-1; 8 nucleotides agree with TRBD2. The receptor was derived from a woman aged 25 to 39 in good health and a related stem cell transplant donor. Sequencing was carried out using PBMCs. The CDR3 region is CASSLRTSLSSNEQFF. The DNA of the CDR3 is TGCGCCAGCAGCTTGAGGACTAGCCTCTCGTCCAATGAGCAGTTCTTC.